What follows are 20 T cell receptor beta chains derived from one specimen sequenced in a study of blood T cell repertoires in COVID-19. TCRdb's copy holds only in-frame clones and misses some; the assay was immunoSEQ multiplex PCR. The table shows tens of thousands of clones, with 91% occurring only once. The sequenced material came from peripheral blood. The receptors originated from a human donor in a cohort sampled during active COVID-19.

The rearrangement links TRBV7-2 to TRBJ1-2; 9 nucleotides line up with TRBD1. The junction had 6 bases not matched to a gene; V was cut back by 0 bases and J by 7 bases. This CDR3 is 15 amino acids long. Germline lookup yields CDR1 SGHTA and CDR2 FQGNSA. Here the CDR3 DNA reads TGTGCCAGCAGCTTAGCGCCGGGACAGGGAGTTGGCTACACCTTC. Translation: CASSLAPGQGVGYTF.

The chain has TRBV11-2 and TRBJ2-1, with 7 bases aligning to TRBD2. Germline lookup yields CDR1 SGHAT and CDR2 FQNNGV. V trimming: 5 bases; J trimming: 12 bases; junction bases outside the gene matches: 16. CDR3 size: 15 residues. CDR3 in DNA: TGTGCCAGCAGCCGCCTAGCGGCTGCATCCCAGGGGCAGTTCTTC. It codes for CASSRLAAASQGQFF.

The chain combines TRBV12-3 or TRBV12-4 with TRBJ1-2; no clear D. The CDR3 has 11 amino acids. The V end was cut by 4 bases, the J end by 10 bases, with 10 bases between. As DNA, the CDR3 is TGTGCCAGCAGTTGGGGTAGCGTCTACACCTTC. It yields the protein CASSWGSVYTF.

The rearrangement joins TRBV5-1 to TRBJ2-7; D ambiguous. CDR1 is SGHRS, CDR2 YFSETQ, per germline. The CDR3 length is 14 residues. V lost 2 bases and J lost 3, with 12 bases in between. The CDR3 nucleotides are TGCGCCAGCAGCTTCTTGACACATCGCTACGAGCAGTACGTC. Its protein is CASSFLTHRYEQYV.

The genes are TRBV24-1 and TRBJ2-1, with a tentative D call TRBD2 (6 bases). Germline-derived CDR1 and CDR2 are KGHDR and SFDVKD. This CDR3 contains 17 residues. Trimming stripped 6 bases from V and 8 bases from J, with 25 bases between. CDR3 amino acids: CATSFNPASPGLDEQFF. DNA for the CDR3: TGTGCCACCAGTTTTAATCCGGCTAGCCCGGGACTGGATGAGCAGTTCTTC.

V usage is TRBV2 and J usage is TRBJ1-1, with 11 bases fitting TRBD1. J gave up 0 bases and V 8 bases, and 11 bases lay outside the gene matches. CDR3 length: 17 amino acids. Germline CDR1 SNHLY, CDR2 FYNNEI. CDR3 in amino acids: CASGRTGGLTLNTEAFF. CDR3 in DNA: TGTGCCAGCGGTAGGACAGGGGGCTTAACGTTGAACACTGAAGCTTTCTTT. Full variable domain (rest looked up from reference TRBV2 and TRBJ1-1): EPEVTQTPSHQVTQMGQEVILRCVPISNHLYFYWYRQILGQKVEFLVSFYNNEISEKSEIFDDQFSVERPDGSNFTLKIRSTKLEDSAMYFCASGRTGGLTLNTEAFFGQGTRLTVV.

The count of this clone is one. The genes are TRBV28 and TRBJ2-1; the match to TRBD2 covers 11 bases. From germline, CDR1 is MDHEN and CDR2 SYDVKM. The length of the CDR3 is 13 residues. V trimming: 6 bases; J trimming: 10 bases; junction bases outside the gene matches: 5. The CDR3 sequence is CASRLAGVGEQFF. CDR3 nucleotide sequence: TGTGCCAGCAGACTAGCGGGAGTCGGAGAGCAGTTCTTC.

In the case of this clone: The same CDR3 is also encoded by other DNA sequences in this sample. This chain connects TRBV11-3 to TRBJ2-3; TRBD2 agrees at 14 bases. Trimming removed 3 bases from V and 3 bases from J; junction bases left unmatched: 2. CDR1 is SGHNT, CDR2 YENEEA, per germline. This CDR3 comprises 16 residues. CDR3: CASSFGTSGSTDTQYF. In DNA, the CDR3 is TGTGCCAGCAGCTTCGGGACTAGCGGGAGTACAGATACGCAGTATTTT.

This sequence joins TRBV5-1 and TRBJ2-3; no reliable D call. Germline CDR1 is SGHRS and CDR2 is YFSETQ. Trimming removed 4 bases from V and 3 bases from J, with 9 bases in between. The CDR3 covers 13 residues. CDR3 nucleotide sequence: TGCGCCAGCAGCCTACTGAATACAGATACGCAGTATTTT. It translates to CASSLLNTDTQYF.

V and J are TRBV19 and TRBJ1-2, with a tentative D call TRBD1 (6 bases). Trimming took off 5 bases at V and 3 bases at J, with 10 bases between the two ends. The CDR3 is 13 amino acids. From germline, CDR1 is LNHDA and CDR2 SQIVND (reference sequence). The CDR3 spells CASSLTGHYGYTF. The CDR3 region has the DNA TGTGCCAGTAGTTTAACAGGGCACTATGGCTACACCTTC. Full variable domain (remainder filled in from reference TRBV19 and TRBJ1-2): DGGITQSPKYLFRKEGQNVTLSCEQNLNHDAMYWYRQDPGQGLRLIYYSQIVNDFQKGDIAEGYSVSREKKESFPLTVTSAQKNPTAFYLCASSLTGHYGYTFGSGTRLTVV.

The gene calls are TRBV6-2 or TRBV6-3 and TRBJ1-1; possibly TRBD1 for D (5 bases). The V and J ends lost 2 bases and 1 base respectively, with 8 bases between them. This CDR3 has 14 residues. Germline CDR1 is MNHEY and CDR2 is SVGEGT. CDR3 coding DNA: TGTGCCAGCAGTTACAGGGGAGGGAACACTGAAGCTTTCTTT. This codes for CASSYRGGNTEAFF.

For this clone: This sample also contains other DNA sequences that code for the same CDR3. The CDR3 reads CASSQGGRTEAFF. The CDR3 nucleotides read TGTGCCAGCAGCCAAGGGGGGAGGACTGAAGCTTTCTTT. This chain uses TRBV3-1 (or the pseudogene TRBV3-2) with TRBJ1-1; D may be TRBD1 (5 bases). Between the trimmed V and J ends, which lost 1 base and 5 bases, there was a span of 8 bases. The length of the CDR3 is 13 residues. Germline V CDR1 and CDR2: LGHDT, YNNKEL (reference sequence).

The count of this clone is one. J is TRBJ1-5 and V is TRBV10-3, with no clear D. This CDR3 has 14 residues. The germline V gene has CDR1 ENHRY and CDR2 SYGVKD. Trimming stripped 7 bases from V and 5 bases from J, with 15 bases between. CDR3 protein: CAITLQALHQPQHF. The CDR3 DNA reads TGTGCCATCACCCTCCAGGCCCTCCATCAGCCCCAGCATTTT.

The J gene is TRBJ2-6, the V gene TRBV5-1; D perhaps matches TRBD2 (5 bases). The ends were cut back, 3 bases at V and 0 bases at J, with 22 bases in the middle. Germline V gene lookup returns CDR1 SGHRS and CDR2 YFSETQ. The CDR3 loop spans 20 amino acids. The DNA for the CDR3 is TGCGCCAGCAGCTCCGCGACGGGAACCCCCACTAGCTCTGGGGCCAACGTCCTGACTTTC. It specifies CASSSATGTPTSSGANVLTF.

The chain combines TRBV6-5 with TRBJ2-2; no firm D call. Germline loops: CDR1 MNHEY, CDR2 SVGAGI. The V gene lost 8 bases and the J gene lost 3 bases, with 16 bases spanning the gap. This CDR3 comprises 15 residues. The CDR3 loop reads CASPPGTDYTGELFF. Here the CDR3 DNA reads TGTGCCAGCCCCCCTGGCACTGACTACACCGGGGAGCTGTTTTTT.

The chain joins TRBV9 to TRBJ2-2; no reliable D call. CDR1 and CDR2 (germline): SGDLS, YYNGEE. The CDR3 loop spans 11 amino acids. Trimming removed 7 bases at V and 1 base at J, with 2 bases between. DNA of the CDR3: TGTGCCAGCCGGAACACCGGGGAGCTGTTTTTT. The encoded protein is CASRNTGELFF.

DNA of the CDR3: TGTGCCAGCAGTTACCTGGGCGCTAACACTGAAGCTTTCTTT. Translating gives CASSYLGANTEAFF. This chain joins TRBV6-5 and TRBJ1-1; D remains unclear. The CDR3 sequence is 14 residues long. Trimming shortened V by 2 bases and J by 2 bases, and 9 bases separated the two germline ends. CDR1 is MNHEY and CDR2 is SVGAGI in the germline V gene.

This chain uses TRBV28 with TRBJ1-2, with TRBD1 identical over 7 bases. Germline V gene lookup returns CDR1 MDHEN and CDR2 SYDVKM. The junction had 5 bases not matched to a gene; V was cut back by 3 bases and J by 1 base. This CDR3 is built from 15 residues. The DNA of the CDR3 is TGTGCCAGCAGTTTCCCCACAGGGGTTAACTATGGCTACACCTTC. It codes for CASSFPTGVNYGYTF.

The chain uses TRBV7-2 and TRBJ2-5; 10 nucleotides match TRBD2. V lost 9 bases to trimming and J lost 6 bases; unmatched junction nucleotides: 13. CDR1 and CDR2 from the germline V gene are SGHTA and FQGNSA. This CDR3 is 15 amino acids long. The CDR3 here is CASRLAGATIKTQYF. CDR3 bases: TGTGCCAGTCGTCTAGCGGGGGCTACGATAAAGACCCAGTACTTC.

The CDR3 loop reads CAISVDTGSPLHF. The CDR3, as DNA: TGTGCCATCAGCGTGGACACAGGATCACCCCTCCACTTT. The chain combines TRBV10-3 with TRBJ1-6; D perhaps matches TRBD1 (5 bases). Trimming removed 6 bases at V and 10 bases at J, with 13 bases between. Germline V gives CDR1 ENHRY, CDR2 SYGVKD. The CDR3 runs 13 residues.